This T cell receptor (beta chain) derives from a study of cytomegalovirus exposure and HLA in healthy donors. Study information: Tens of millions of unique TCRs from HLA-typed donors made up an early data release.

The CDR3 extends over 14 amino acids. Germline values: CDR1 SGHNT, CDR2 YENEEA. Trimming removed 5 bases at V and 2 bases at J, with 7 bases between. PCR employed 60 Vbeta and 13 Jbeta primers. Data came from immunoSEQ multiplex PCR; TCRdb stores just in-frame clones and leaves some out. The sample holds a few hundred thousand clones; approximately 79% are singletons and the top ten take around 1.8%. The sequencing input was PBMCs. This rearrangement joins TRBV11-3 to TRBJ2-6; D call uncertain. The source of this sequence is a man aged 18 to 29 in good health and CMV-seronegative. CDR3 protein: CASSPQTGANVLTF. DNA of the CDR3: TGTGCCAGCAGCCCCCAAACTGGGGCCAACGTCCTGACTTTC.